The 12 T cell receptor beta chains below all came from one sample that was sequenced in a study of cytomegalovirus exposure and HLA in healthy donors. Measured with immunoSEQ multiplex PCR; TCRdb has only the in-frame clones, and not every one. The sample comprises 150,000 or so clones, approximately 90% of which are singletons, and less than 7% rests with the top ten. Sequencing was done on a sample of PBMCs. All receptors come from a woman in her thirties in good health and CMV-seropositive.

The chain employs TRBV2 and TRBJ2-1, with D possibly being TRBD2 (5 bases). This CDR3 contains 17 residues. Trimming cost V 7 bases and J 5 bases, with 24 bases left between them. CDR1 is SNHLY, CDR2 FYNNEI, per germline. The CDR3 sequence: CASKKNILERFDNEQFF. CDR3 in DNA: TGTGCCAGCAAAAAAAATATACTAGAGAGATTCGACAATGAGCAGTTCTTC. Variable domain in full (rest from reference TRBV2 and TRBJ2-1): EPEVTQTPSHQVTQMGQEVILRCVPISNHLYFYWYRQILGQKVEFLVSFYNNEISEKSEIFDDQFSVERPDGSNFTLKIRSTKLEDSAMYFCASKKNILERFDNEQFFGPGTRLTVL.

CDR3 bases: TGTGCCAGCAGTCCGACAGGGGTTCCCTACGAGCAGTACTTC. This sequence encodes CASSPTGVPYEQYF. This rearrangement joins TRBV27 to TRBJ2-7, with 8 positions matching TRBD1. With V trimmed by 5 bases and J by 2 bases, 5 bases remained unmatched. Per the germline V gene, CDR1 is MNHEY and CDR2 is SMNVEV (reference sequence). This CDR3 has 14 residues.

J is TRBJ2-7 and V is TRBV27, with D tentatively TRBD2 (5 bases). Trimming pared 2 bases from V and 3 bases from J, leaving 11 bases between. This CDR3 has 14 residues. Per the germline V gene, CDR1 is MNHEY and CDR2 is SMNVEV (reference sequence). Here the CDR3 reads CASSLRSSGYEQYF. The CDR3 DNA reads as TGTGCCAGCAGTTTAAGGTCCAGCGGCTACGAGCAGTACTTC.

The chain joins TRBV15 to TRBJ2-7; D uncertain. The V gene's germline CDR1 is LNHNV and CDR2 YYDKDF (reference sequence). The V gene lost 9 bases and the J gene lost 6 bases, with 18 bases spanning the gap. The length of the CDR3 is 13 residues. DNA of the CDR3: TGTGCCACTTCCAGCGAATTAGGAGCCGAGCAGTACTTC. Translating gives CATSSELGAEQYF.

The rearrangement links TRBV27 to TRBJ2-5; 10 nucleotides line up with TRBD1. V lost 5 bases, J lost 3 bases, and 9 bases stayed unmatched. The V gene's germline CDR1 is MNHEY and CDR2 SMNVEV (reference sequence). The CDR3 spans 16 residues. The CDR3 region has the DNA TGTGCCAGCAGTGCGCTACAGGGGACAGGGGAAGAGACCCAGTACTTC. It yields the protein CASSALQGTGEETQYF.

This chain connects TRBV27 to TRBJ2-1, with no clear D. Germline CDR1 reads MNHEY; CDR2 reads SMNVEV (reference sequence). Trimming took 6 bases from V and 2 from J, leaving 14 bases between them. The CDR3 runs 15 residues. The CDR3, as DNA: TGTGCCAGCAGCACCTTGGGCCAAACCTACAATGAGCAGTTCTTC. As protein: CASSTLGQTYNEQFF.

The chain has TRBV28 and TRBJ1-1; possible D gene TRBD1, 6 bases. V lost 8 bases, J lost 0 bases, and 19 bases lay in between. This CDR3 comprises 16 residues. The V gene's germline CDR1 is MDHEN and CDR2 SYDVKM. The DNA for the CDR3 is TGTGCCAGCTCGGATTCACAGGGCTTTATGAACACTGAAGCTTTCTTT. Translating gives CASSDSQGFMNTEAFF.

J is TRBJ1-4 and V is TRBV28, with a tentative D call TRBD1 (5 bases). The CDR3 is 14 residues long. Trimming stripped 2 bases from V and 5 bases from J, with 9 bases between. CDR1 and CDR2 (germline): MDHEN, SYDVKM. The CDR3 coding sequence is TGTGCCAGCAGTTTAGGGGCCCAAAATGAAAAACTGTTTTTT. This codes for CASSLGAQNEKLFF.

The V call is TRBV29-1, the J call TRBJ2-7, with 8 bases aligning to TRBD1. This CDR3 is 14 amino acids long. Germline V CDR1 and CDR2: SQVTM, ANQGSEA. The V segment lost 4 bases and the J segment 2 bases; nucleotides outside the gene matches: 7. CDR3 sequence reads: CSVGFQDRAYEQYF. CDR3 bases: TGCAGCGTTGGGTTCCAGGACAGGGCCTACGAGCAGTACTTC.

The chain is built from TRBV6-1 and TRBJ2-7, with TRBD2 matching 7 bases. Germline lookup yields CDR1 MNHNS and CDR2 SASEGT. CDR3 length: 15 residues. The ends lost 6 bases at V and 6 bases at J; junction bases unmatched: 14. CDR3 residues: CASRSLAEAAGEQYF. The CDR3 coding sequence is TGTGCCAGCAGATCGCTAGCGGAAGCAGCGGGCGAGCAGTACTTC.

The V call is TRBV9, the J call TRBJ2-7; D is unclear. This CDR3 contains 14 residues. Germline CDR1 SGDLS, CDR2 YYNGEE. V lost 4 bases to trimming and J lost 6 bases, with 17 bases between them. This CDR3 reads CASSSLSGISEQYF. Written as DNA, the CDR3 is TGTGCCAGCAGCTCCCTTTCGGGTATTTCCGAGCAGTACTTC.

The rearrangement uses TRBV5-1 and TRBJ2-1, with unresolved D. Germline V gene sequence: CDR1 SGHRS, CDR2 YFSETQ. This CDR3 comprises 15 residues. V shed 2 bases and J shed 0 bases, with 9 bases lying between them. CDR3 residues: CASSFHRSSYNEQFF. CDR3 nucleotide sequence: TGCGCCAGCAGCTTCCATCGGAGCTCCTACAATGAGCAGTTCTTC. Together with reference TRBV5-1 and TRBJ2-1, the CDR3 gives the full variable domain: KAGVTQTPRYLIKTRGQQVTLSCSPISGHRSVSWYQQTPGQGLQFLFEYFSETQRNKGNFPGRFSGRQFSNSRSEMNVSTLELGDSALYLCASSFHRSSYNEQFFGPGTRLTVL.